These 20 T cell receptor beta chains share one sample of origin, sequenced in a study of T cell repertoires in cytomegalovirus infection. TCRdb passed the reads through MiXCR, listing each CDR3 protein once. The sample records approximately 500,000 distinct CDR3 sequences, around 11% being singletons. Sequenced sample: PBMCs. These receptors were obtained from a human donor in good health (CMV status not recorded). Some clones in this sample may be carry-over from other donors' samples.

Points on this clonotype: A read error may explain this, as a much larger clone is one base away. This rearrangement joins TRBV20-1 to TRBJ1-2, with D uncertain. Germline V gives CDR1 DFQATT, CDR2 SNEGSKA (reference sequence). Trimming removed 0 bases at V and 7 bases at J, with 15 bases between. The CDR3 contains 14 residues. The CDR3 bases are TGCAGTGCTAGAGATCTGTGGATAGGCTTTGGCTACACCTTC. As protein: CSARDLWIGFGYTF.

This clonotype was seen repeatedly, ten times or more. The chain recombines TRBV28 with TRBJ2-2, with D uncertain. Germline V CDR1 and CDR2: MDHEN, SYDVKM. This CDR3 has 12 amino acids. V lost 2 bases and J lost 6, with 4 bases in between. The CDR3 loop reads CASSLVSGELFF. The CDR3 DNA follows: TGTGCCAGCAGTTTAGTTTCCGGGGAGCTGTTTTTT.

The table lists this clonotype with many counts. The CDR3 nucleotides read TGTGCCAGCAGTTATATCTTCGGGGGCGCGGATGAAGGCACTGAAGCTTTCTTT. Translation gives CASSYIFGGADEGTEAFF. The chain employs TRBV6-5 and TRBJ1-1; D is possibly TRBD1 (6 bases). From germline, CDR1 is MNHEY and CDR2 SVGAGI. V was clipped by 3 bases and J by 4 bases, with 24 bases between them. There are 18 residues in the CDR3.

The sample holds many counts of this clonotype. The chain carries TRBV7-9 and TRBJ1-2; 8 bases line up with TRBD1. Germline V gives CDR1 SEHNR, CDR2 FQNEAQ (reference sequence). The CDR3 length is 15 residues. J gave up 1 base and V 6 bases, and 7 bases lay outside the gene matches. The CDR3 bases are TGTGCCAGCAGTAGGGGACAGGAAGATAACTATGGCTACACCTTC. The encoded protein is CASSRGQEDNYGYTF.

There are many counts of this clonotype. V and J are TRBV20-1 and TRBJ2-1, with a possible D match to TRBD2 (6 bases). This CDR3 is 15 amino acids long. Trimming removed 4 bases from V and 2 bases from J, with 15 bases in between. The germline V gene encodes CDR1 DFQATT and CDR2 SNEGSKA (reference sequence). CDR3: CSAKIEAGPYNEQFF. In DNA form, the CDR3 reads TGCAGTGCTAAGATTGAGGCGGGACCCTACAATGAGCAGTTCTTC.

The sample holds many counts of this clonotype. The chain is built from TRBV7-3 and TRBJ2-1; perhaps TRBD2 as D (6 bases). This CDR3 contains 11 residues. V lost 1 base to trimming and J lost 15 bases, with 10 bases between them. Germline CDR1 reads SGHTA; CDR2 reads FQGTGA. CDR3 in amino acids: CASSLKGRPFF. The CDR3 DNA follows: TGTGCCAGCAGCTTAAAAGGGAGGCCGTTCTTC.

This clonotype was observed many times. The CDR3 nucleotides are TGTGCCAGCAGCCGGACAGGCAACGGGTTCGGAGCTTTCTTT. Amino acids: CASSRTGNGFGAFF. This sequence joins TRBV14 and TRBJ1-1; 7 bases agree with TRBD1. This CDR3 is built from 14 residues. Germline values: CDR1 SGHDN, CDR2 FVKESK. V shed 4 bases, J shed 10 bases, and the junction held 12 bases outside the gene matches.

This clonotype was detected many times. V is TRBV29-1 and J is TRBJ1-2, with TRBD1 as a possible D gene (5 bases). The V gene lost 8 bases and the J gene lost 6 bases, with 22 bases spanning the gap. Germline-derived CDR1 and CDR2 are SQVTM and ANQGSEA. This CDR3 spans 14 amino acids. The CDR3 here is CSTYRGSRDDGYTF. CDR3 bases: TGCAGCACGTATCGGGGGTCACGCGACGATGGCTACACCTTC.

This clonotype appeared a few times. The chain is built from TRBV5-1 and TRBJ1-2; D might be TRBD1 (5 bases). V lost 4 bases, J lost 2 bases, and 12 bases lay in between. From germline, CDR1 is SGHRS and CDR2 YFSETQ. There are 14 residues in the CDR3. CDR3 sequence: CASSPDIMNYGYTF. The CDR3 DNA sequence: TGCGCCAGCAGCCCGGACATCATGAACTATGGCTACACCTTC.

This clonotype has a count of ten or more. The chain combines TRBV9 with TRBJ2-1, with 7 bases that match TRBD1. CDR1 is SGDLS and CDR2 is YYNGEE in the germline V gene. The CDR3 has 15 residues. Germline trimming cut 4 bases from V and 0 bases from J; bases unmatched to any gene: 4. DNA for the CDR3: TGTGCCAGCAGCTACCACAGGGGCTCCTACAATGAGCAGTTCTTC. It translates to CASSYHRGSYNEQFF.

This clonotype was found many times. The genes are TRBV19 and TRBJ1-5; TRBD1 might be the D (5 bases). V shed 6 bases and J shed 2 bases, with 14 bases lying between them. CDR1 is LNHDA, CDR2 SQIVND, per germline (reference sequence). CDR3 length: 15 residues. CDR3 residues: CASRWGGDRNQPQHF. CDR3 DNA sequence: TGTGCCAGTAGGTGGGGAGGGGACCGCAATCAGCCCCAGCATTTT.

This clonotype occurred many times. The genes are TRBV7-9 and TRBJ2-5; TRBD1 or TRBD2 may be the D gene (5 bases each). Germline lookup yields CDR1 SEHNR and CDR2 FQNEAQ (reference sequence). V lost 1 base, J lost 4 bases, and 13 bases lay in between. The CDR3 length is 15 residues. CDR3 sequence reads: CASSLGGARRETQYF. As DNA, the CDR3 is TGTGCCAGCAGCTTAGGAGGGGCGCGGAGAGAGACCCAGTACTTC.

The chain employs TRBV28 and TRBJ2-7, with TRBD1 matching over 7 bases. V lost 8 bases and J lost 1; bases outside the gene matches: 8. There are 14 residues in the CDR3. Per germline, CDR1 MDHEN and CDR2 SYDVKM. CDR3 DNA sequence: TGTGCCAGCGGGAAGGGGGCTGGTTCCTACGAGCAGTACTTC. Residues: CASGKGAGSYEQYF.

Many counts were recorded for this clonotype. The chain employs TRBV7-2 and TRBJ2-5; D is uncertain. V lost 3 bases and J 5 bases, leaving 10 bases between the germline ends. CDR3 length equals 13 residues. Per germline, CDR1 SGHTA and CDR2 FQGNSA. This CDR3 reads CASSFRRRETQYF. DNA for the CDR3: TGTGCCAGCAGCTTCAGGAGACGGGAGACCCAGTACTTC.

The gene calls are TRBV6-1 and TRBJ2-5; no firm D call. V dropped 6 bases and J dropped 7 bases, with 18 bases sitting between them. The CDR3 runs to 14 residues. CDR1 is MNHNS and CDR2 is SASEGT in the germline V gene. The CDR3 is CASSPDWNIGTQYF. CDR3 DNA: TGTGCCAGCAGCCCTGACTGGAACATTGGGACCCAGTACTTC.

This clonotype was found many times. V is TRBV11-2 and J is TRBJ2-1; 7 bases align to TRBD2. With 3 bases clipped from V and 9 bases from J, the junction kept 5 bases outside the gene matches. Per germline, CDR1 SGHAT and CDR2 FQNNGV. CDR3 size: 13 residues. The CDR3 DNA follows: TGTGCCAGCAGCTTTCCAGCGGGATTTGAGCAGTTCTTC. Protein sequence: CASSFPAGFEQFF.

This clonotype was detected ten times or more. V and J are TRBV27 and TRBJ2-1; 8 bases are shared with TRBD2. The germline gives CDR1 MNHEY, CDR2 SMNVEV (reference sequence). J was trimmed by 3 bases and V by 5 bases; bases with no gene match: 12. The CDR3 covers 17 residues. The CDR3 region is CASSPAQGSGNYNEQFF. CDR3 in DNA: TGTGCCAGCAGTCCGGCCCAGGGTAGCGGGAACTACAATGAGCAGTTCTTC.

This clonotype has ten or more counts. The chain couples TRBV19 to TRBJ2-3; 8 bases match TRBD2. The CDR3 consists of 14 residues. CDR1 and CDR2 from the germline V gene are LNHDA and SQIVND (reference sequence). V lost 6 bases and J lost 3; bases outside the gene matches: 5. CDR3 coding DNA: TGTGCCAGTAGCAAGGGACTAGAGACAGATACGCAGTATTTT. This encodes CASSKGLETDTQYF.

This clonotype was seen a single time. The chain employs TRBV5-4 and TRBJ1-2; perhaps TRBD1 as D (5 bases). V was pared by 5 bases and J by 6 bases, with 20 bases between. The germline CDR1 and CDR2 sequences are SGHNT and YYREEE (reference sequence). The CDR3 covers 15 residues. The CDR3 reads CASRPPGRGVDGYTF. In DNA, the CDR3 is TGTGCCAGCAGACCACCGGGACGGGGCGTCGATGGCTACACCTTC. Supplemented by reference TRBV5-4 and TRBJ1-2, the full variable domain reads ETGVTQSPTHLIKTRGQQVTLRCSSQSGHNTVSWYQQALGQGPQFIFQYYREEENGRGNFPPRFSGLQFPNYSSELNVNALELDDSALYLCASRPPGRGVDGYTFGSGTRLTVV.

This clonotype was observed at least ten times. This chain links TRBV7-9 with TRBJ2-3, with TRBD2 matching 13 bases. The CDR3 loop spans 17 amino acids. With 5 bases clipped from V and 1 base from J, the junction kept 6 bases outside the gene matches. CDR1 and CDR2 (germline): SEHNR, FQNEAQ (reference sequence). This CDR3 is CASSRLAGGRGTDTQYF. DNA of the CDR3: TGTGCCAGCAGCCGACTAGCGGGAGGCCGGGGCACAGATACGCAGTATTTT.